Following are 6 T cell receptor beta chains from one sample sequenced in a study of PD-1 blockade in classical Hodgkin lymphoma. TCRdb's copy holds only in-frame clones and misses some; the assay was immunoSEQ multiplex PCR. Found here are about 27,000 clones, almost 90% of them singletons; the top ten hold 6% to 8%. Every single patient, without exception, relapsed after autologous stem cell transplantation, and brentuximab vedotin exposure varied. It was by magnetic negative selection that CD8+ T cells were isolated from thawed PBMCs. The material sequenced was CD8+ T cells from blood, taken at baseline. The receptors come from a human donor with classical Hodgkin lymphoma.

The chain is built from TRBV2 and TRBJ2-1, with TRBD2 matching over 10 bases. Unmatched junction bases numbered 11, after V lost 7 bases and J lost 8 bases. CDR1 SNHLY and CDR2 FYNNEI come from the germline V gene. The CDR3 is 15 residues long. As DNA, the CDR3 is TGTGCCAGCACCAAGCACCTAGCGGGAGTAGATGAGCAGTTCTTC. It is translated as CASTKHLAGVDEQFF.

The CDR3 spells CASRQGMNNEQFF. As DNA, the CDR3 is TGTGCCAGCAGGCAGGGGATGAACAATGAGCAGTTCTTC. V gene TRBV27 combines with J gene TRBJ2-1; TRBD1 is a possible D gene (6 bases). This CDR3 comprises 13 residues. The V gene's germline CDR1 is MNHEY and CDR2 SMNVEV (reference sequence). V lost 6 bases and J lost 5, with 11 bases in between.

The genes are TRBV11-2 and TRBJ2-5; possible D gene TRBD2, 5 bases. Between the trimmed V and J ends, which lost 1 base and 5 bases, there was a span of 14 bases. The CDR3 loop spans 15 amino acids. The germline CDR1 and CDR2 sequences are SGHAT and FQNNGV. The CDR3, as DNA: TGTGCCAGCAGCTTAGGTGTTAGCTCGGGGGAGACCCAGTACTTC. Its protein product is CASSLGVSSGETQYF.

In DNA, the CDR3 is TGTGCCCAGGATACCGGGGAGCTGTTTTTT. Its translation: CAQDTGELFF. The chain is built from TRBV7-9 and TRBJ2-2; D call uncertain. This CDR3 spans 10 amino acids. Between the trimmed V and J ends, which lost 11 bases and 5 bases, there was a span of 6 bases. Per the germline V gene, CDR1 is SEHNR and CDR2 is FQNEAQ (reference sequence).

The chain links TRBV2 to TRBJ2-5, with TRBD1 matching 7 bases. This CDR3 comprises 16 residues. Per the germline V gene, CDR1 is SNHLY and CDR2 is FYNNEI. J gave up 0 bases and V 3 bases, and 7 bases lay outside the gene matches. The CDR3 loop is CASSDRTGLYQETQYF. In DNA form, the CDR3 reads TGTGCCAGCAGTGACAGGACAGGACTGTACCAAGAGACCCAGTACTTC.

The CDR3 loop reads CATGGRSGADNEQFF. CDR3 bases: TGTGCCACCGGCGGTAGGAGCGGGGCTGACAATGAGCAGTTCTTC. The rearrangement uses TRBV9 and TRBJ2-1; 7 positions match TRBD2. The CDR3 totals 15 residues. Germline V lookup: CDR1 SGDLS, CDR2 YYNGEE. V gave up 9 bases and J gave up 5 bases; unmatched junction bases: 14.